This section outlines one T cell receptor (beta chain) sequence together with its context. Profiling relied on immunoSEQ multiplex PCR, and the TCRdb table lists in-frame clones only, not all of them. The table lists tens of thousands of clones, 80% to 90% of them singletons. Unmatched junction bases numbered 1, after V lost 3 bases and J lost 1 base. The CDR3 consists of 14 residues. CDR1 is SQVTM and CDR2 is ANQGSEA in the germline V gene. These data come from a study of graft-versus-host responses after intestinal transplantation. The sample consisted of PBMCs, taken 26 days after transplant. The chain links TRBV29-1 to TRBJ2-3; the match to TRBD2 covers 10 bases. This sequence was found in a human patient who received an intestinal transplant, so some T cells may come from the graft donor. The chain's CDR3 is CSVEGTSGTDTQYF. The DNA of the CDR3 is TGCAGCGTTGAGGGGACTAGCGGCACAGATACGCAGTATTTT.